This T cell receptor (beta chain) appears in the sequencing data of a study of T cell responses to AZD1222 COVID-19 vaccine. Across the study: Pooling covered second doses at about 4 or about 12 weeks. The study's findings and limits: At baseline, seropositivity was found in only six AZD1222 recipients.

Per germline, CDR1 SGHTA and CDR2 FQGNSA. CDR3 length equals 14 residues. Unmatched junction bases numbered 8, after V lost 2 bases and J lost 8 bases. Turning to this clone: As yet, its antigen is unknown.

Method: immunoSEQ multiplex PCR; TCRdb's copy keeps in-frame clones and lacks some. The table lists about 140,000 clones, about 92% of them singletons. The TCR sequence derives from an adult in good health. The chain employs TRBV7-2 and TRBJ1-1, with 7 nucleotides matching TRBD1. Specimen: peripheral blood, collected on day 0 of AZD1222 vaccination. The CDR3 sequence: CASSLSPTGTEAFF. Here the CDR3 DNA reads TGTGCCAGCAGCTTATCCCCGACAGGGACAGAAGCTTTCTTT.